Here is one TCR beta chain with its context. Its target antigen remains unknown. Per-nucleotide qualities are absent, and no much larger clonotype sits a single base away. The germline V gene provides CDR1 MNHNS and CDR2 SASEGT. Taken from cysteine to phenylalanine, the CDR3 has 18 residues. The kept DNA is CDR3 alone, 54 bases in frame from the first base. The trim is 4 bases for V and 4 bases for J, with a gap of 26 bases between the germline ends. This sample is part of a study of cytomegalovirus exposure and HLA in healthy donors (TCRdb year 2017). In the study overall: An earlier analysis of more than 550 of the donors reported 250 to 300 Gb of sequence data and 100 million to 120 million unique TCR beta sequences obtained from around 180 million T cells. About 300 gigabases of sequencing data and approximately 85 million unique TCR sequences were included in an early release covering around 650 HLA-typed donors. Among the approximately 420 genotyped donors, roughly 80% belonged to the genetic ancestry cluster associated with self-reported Caucasian donors. The aim of the study was to test whether cataloging public T cell receptors could identify signatures of past pathogen exposure. Using immunosequencing, the study profiled T cell repertoires from around 680 subjects and related those repertoires to cytomegalovirus serostatus. Besides the first cohort of 666 subjects, a separate validation cohort made up of over 95 different subjects was used. To predict cytomegalovirus infection status, the study brought together high-throughput TCR immunosequencing, statistical association of individual TCRs with disease status, and machine learning. To study patterns of TCR occurrence, a later analysis re-analyzed previously published TCR beta repertoires from several hundred donors and added high-resolution HLA genotyping. Rather than drawing on any new phenotypic data, the later analysis identified candidate immune exposures from TCR beta sequences and the way those sequences occurred across donors. To decide whether each TCR beta V gene segment behaved as functional or pseudogenic, an earlier analysis of nearly 600 of the donors relied on high-throughput TCR beta sequencing. Donor age, sex, ethnicity and CMV serostatus were collected together with the repertoire data. A later genetic analysis used genome-wide SNP genotypes for about 65% of the roughly 670 donors, treating that subset as a discovery cohort. All discovery cohort repertoires had been generated on a single sequencing platform. Both class I and class II loci were covered by HLA typing, at four-digit resolution. Typing coverage differed by locus: A, B, C, DRB1 and DQB1 were typed in about 620-640 donors, DQA1 in about 500, DPA1 in 600 to 610, and DPB1 in just under 480. Because of strong linkage in the cohort, roughly five DR-DQ haplotypes were treated as single units for association and clustering. On average, roughly 200,000 unique TCR beta nucleotide sequences were sequenced per donor among fewer than 500 genotyped donors of the cohort, with roughly 18% of those sequences being non-productive.

Results the study describes overall, beyond this receptor: A few of the identified cytomegalovirus-associated TCR beta chains were confirmed in vitro to be specific for cytomegalovirus antigens. A further reported finding was that TCR beta sequences accurately predicted the HLA-A and HLA-B alleles for most subjects in the first cohort. A later analysis associated 15,000 or so TCR beta sequences with specific HLA alleles at a false discovery rate of 0.05. HLA typing was unavailable for some donors at each locus, so association tests used only the typed subset. A cluster of highly shared sequence variants was judged likely to represent a technical artifact of the sequencing pipeline. In a later genetic analysis, a missense DCLRE1C variant was associated with V-gene and J-gene trimming of TCR beta chains, and the association was replicated in an independent cohort. Because counts were too low, roughly 18 rarely observed V segments, including chromosome 9 orphons, were left out of the earlier analysis of approximately 500 of the donors. In a later analysis, the rate of TCR association differed among HLA loci, with DRB1 alleles having the most associated TCRs and HLA-C alleles having the fewest. For the cohort, immune exposure information was limited to CMV serostatus. Most CMV-associated TCR beta chains appeared to be HLA-restricted in a later analysis, and the HLA associations seemed to be driven largely by CMV exposure. According to a later analysis, parvovirus B19, influenza, CMV and Epstein-Barr virus appeared linked to several top co-occurrence clusters. The authors suggested that the approach could potentially be extended to other disease states and immunological phenotypes. Some IMGT-functional V segments, including TRBV6-2 and TRBV6-3, could not be told apart with the 87-base-pair reads, so those segments were excluded. In a later analysis, HLA-associated TCR beta chains were found to be more clonally expanded and to have lower generation probabilities than equally common non-associated chains. Broadly in line with IMGT annotations, most TCR beta V segments showed up in productive rearrangements about 87% or about 30% of the time in an earlier analysis of several hundred of the donors. A later genetic analysis reported fewer N-insertions in productive TCRs among donors in an Asian-associated ancestry cluster than the roughly 720-donor mean. When HLA alleles, especially DR and DQ, strongly co-occurred, attributing TCR associations to individual alleles was difficult. A total of around 150 TCR beta chains were listed by the study as associated with cytomegalovirus. The cohort was sequenced for TCR beta chains only, and without alpha or paired-chain data the features that could be detected were limited. Roughly uniform sequencing depth across donors was assumed in presence/absence analyses, although this assumption may not hold. The classifier was reported to diagnose cytomegalovirus status with high specificity and sensitivity in both the original cohort and the validation cohort. Most TCR sequences were observed very rarely across donors, whereas some public TCRs were present in many individuals. Correlated functional status among segregating V segments might reflect linkage disequilibrium, but an unknown experimental factor could not be ruled out.

In total, approximately 610 healthy bone marrow donors made up the cohort. All cohort members were sampled while nominally healthy, although unrecorded immune exposures were likely present. The donor was CMV seronegative and was included in the group of over 300 seronegative cohort members. A peripheral blood sample was collected from each donor, and TCR beta sequencing was performed on peripheral blood mononuclear cells. The Qiagen DNeasy Blood Extraction Kit was used to extract genomic DNA from the blood cell samples. Receptors were amplified or captured by the immunoSEQ multiplex PCR assay. For the multiplex PCR, a mixture combining 60 forward primers for TCR Vbeta segments and 13 reverse primers for TCR Jbeta segments was used. Amplification of the CDR3 region of rearranged TCR beta genes was performed with a multiplex PCR assay on genomic DNA. Amplified TCR beta libraries were sequenced as 87-base-pair reads on the Illumina HiSeq System. Per the original workflow: Across the roughly 700 repertoires, a later analysis counted tens of millions of unique TCR beta chains, 9.5 million to 13 million of which were shared by at least two donors. Raw reads were error-corrected and collapsed into unique sequences by a nearest-neighbor algorithm in which closely related sequences were merged to remove PCR and sequencing errors. V, D and J gene segments were assigned by aligning CDR3 sequences to IMGT reference sequences. For a sequence to be retained, a match of at least six nucleotides was required to both a V gene segment and a J gene segment. A rearrangement counted as productive if the CDR3 had no stop codons and remained in frame with V and J, and every other rearrangement counted as non-productive. Following IMGT convention, CDR3 was defined as the stretch from the second conserved V-encoded cysteine up to the conserved J-encoded phenylalanine. The earlier analysis of some 600 of the donors excluded sequences that lacked an unambiguous match to a single V gene segment. In an earlier analysis of approximately 610 of the donors, V segments were called functional above 56.7% productive rearrangements and were called segregating when the between-donor standard deviation exceeded 5%. To diagnose cytomegalovirus status from the catalog of TCR beta chain sequences, a statistical classification framework was built. In a later analysis, TCR nucleotide sequences were compared against IMGT/GENE-DB human TR gene sequences so that V and J genes could be assigned. A later analysis assigned CDR3 sequences and most-parsimonious VDJ recombination scenarios with the TCRdist pipeline. In a later analysis, each TCR beta chain was defined by its CDR3 amino acid sequence together with its V-gene family, and reads without a unique V-gene family were excluded. A later analysis removed 550 to 650 highly shared, low-generation-probability nucleotide sequences to deal with suspected cross-contamination and a sequencing artifact. For each public chain, a later analysis derived a clonal expansion index from normalized ranks of inferred template counts within each repertoire. In a later analysis, generation probabilities were computed with a VDJ recombination model fitted to out-of-frame rearrangements, and the resulting probabilities were checked against IGoR. In a later analysis, hypergeometric tests were used to score TCR-TCR, TCR-HLA and TCR-CMV co-occurrence, with a repertoire-size bias correction applied to TCR pairs. In a later analysis, false discovery rates were estimated by permuting HLA or CMV assignments 20 times. In a later analysis, co-occurring TCRs were grouped with DBSCAN, and TCRdist sequence similarity was added when clustering was performed within HLA-allele-positive subsets. For co-occurrence clustering, repertoires with fewer than 30,000 or more than 120,000 public chains were excluded, along with a handful of repertoires with anomalous nucleotide sharing. TCRdb limited this immuneACCESS table to in-frame rearrangements with V and J called. A share of clones is missing; checked studies link under half to unresolved V genes, and the rest is unexplained. V, J and clone size derive from that table, while D and trimming were established from the DNA sequence. The table for this sample lists around 200,000 clones; roughly 60% of them were counted only once. The ten largest make up roughly 2.9% of the sample.

This sequence was found in a man aged 40-49 years in good health and CMV-seronegative. Source material: PBMCs. The chain is made from TRBV6-1 and TRBJ2-7; matching of 8 bases hints at TRBD1 as the D gene. The CDR3 loop reads CASSGRETGEGDPYEQYF. The DNA sequence reads TGTGCCAGCAGTGGAAGGGAGACAGGGGAGGGCGACCCATACGAGCAGTACTTC.